The 2 T cell receptor beta chains in this list originate from one sample, sequenced in a study of T cells after yellow fever vaccination. Each CDR3 protein gets one entry after TCRdb re-called the 5' RACE reads with MiXCR. The profile shows around 120,000 distinct CDR3 sequences, about 7% of them singletons. This specimen was CD4+ T cells sorted from PBMCs, taken approximately 40 days after the first yellow fever vaccination. Source of these receptors: a man in his late teens or twenties who received the YFV17D yellow fever vaccine.

The sample holds many counts of this clonotype. The chain uses TRBV7-2 and TRBJ2-3; 7 bases map to TRBD1. J lost 4 bases, V lost 5 bases, and 6 bases had no gene match. This CDR3 has 14 amino acids. CDR1 SGHTA and CDR2 FQGNSA come from the germline V gene. This chain's CDR3 is CASSITTGPDTQYF. The CDR3 coding sequence is TGTGCCAGCAGCATAACGACAGGGCCAGATACGCAGTATTTT.

This clonotype has only a few counts. A much larger clone differs from this one at a single base, so this may be a read error. The rearrangement joins TRBV7-9 to TRBJ1-5, with 10 bases identical to TRBD1. This CDR3 comprises 15 residues. The germline gives CDR1 SEHNR, CDR2 FQNEAQ (reference sequence). Trimming removed 3 bases from V and 7 bases from J; junction bases left unmatched: 6. The CDR3: CASSLGTGVKQPQHF. As DNA, the CDR3 is TGTGCCAGCAGCTTGGGGACAGGGGTCAAACAGCCCCAGCATTTT.